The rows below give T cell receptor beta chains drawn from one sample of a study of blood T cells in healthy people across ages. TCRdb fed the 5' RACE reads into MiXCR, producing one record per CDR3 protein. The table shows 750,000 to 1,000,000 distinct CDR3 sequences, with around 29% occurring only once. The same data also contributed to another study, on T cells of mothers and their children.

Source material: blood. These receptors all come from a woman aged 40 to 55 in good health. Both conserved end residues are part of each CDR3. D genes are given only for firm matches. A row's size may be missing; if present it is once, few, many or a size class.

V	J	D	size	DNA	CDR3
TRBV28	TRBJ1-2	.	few	TGTGCCAGCAGTTTACCCCAGGGGTATGGCTACACCTTC	CASSLPQGYGYTF
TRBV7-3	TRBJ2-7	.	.	TGTGCCAGCAGCTTCGACTGGGGTCGGAGGGGGAACTCCTACGAGCAGTACTTC	CASSFDWGRRGNSYEQYF
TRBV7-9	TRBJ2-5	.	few	TGTGCCAGCAGCTTTTTGGACGGGCTCGGTATAGAGACCCAGTACTTC	CASSFLDGLGIETQYF
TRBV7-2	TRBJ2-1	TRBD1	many	TGTGCCAGCAGCCGAGGACAGGGGTTTGAGCAGTTCTTC	CASSRGQGFEQFF
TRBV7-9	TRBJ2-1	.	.	TGTGCCAGCAGCCCGCTTGGGTCCCGGAATGAGCAGTTCTTC	CASSPLGSRNEQFF
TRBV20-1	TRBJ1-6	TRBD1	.	TGCAGTGCCATGAAGACAGGGGGAAATTCACCCCTCCACTTT	CSAMKTGGNSPLHF
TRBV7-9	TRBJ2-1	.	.	TGTGCCAGCACCTACGAGGGTGAGCAGTTCTTC	CASTYEGEQFF
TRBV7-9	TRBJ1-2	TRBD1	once	TGTGCCAGCAGCCCCGACGGACAGGGGTATGACTACACCTTC	CASSPDGQGYDYTF
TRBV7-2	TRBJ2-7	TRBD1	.	TGTGCCAACAGCCCGTGGGACAGGGGAACCTACGAGCAGTACTTC	CANSPWDRGTYEQYF
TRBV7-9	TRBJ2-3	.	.	TGTGCCAGCACCCCAAGGTCTTCCGGAGATACGCAGTATTTT	CASTPRSSGDTQYF
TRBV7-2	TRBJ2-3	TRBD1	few	TGTGCCAGCAGGCCTACCGGGACAGCCACAGATACGCAGTATTTT	CASRPTGTATDTQYF
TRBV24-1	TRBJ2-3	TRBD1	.	TGTGCCACCGGTAGGGGACAGGGAGATACGCAGTATTTT	CATGRGQGDTQYF
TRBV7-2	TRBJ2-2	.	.	TGTGCCAGCCACGTGACTGCGAACACCGGGGAGCTGTTTTTT	CASHVTANTGELFF
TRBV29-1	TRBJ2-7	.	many	TGCAGCGGAGCGTACAGGGTCCACTACGAGCAGTACTTC	CSGAYRVHYEQYF
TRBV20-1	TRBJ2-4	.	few	TGCAGTGCTAGATCTATTAGGGCCAAAAACATTCAGTACTTC	CSARSIRAKNIQYF
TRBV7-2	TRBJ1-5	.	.	TGTGCCAGCAGCTTATCATTCGGCAGTTATAACAATCAGCCCCAGCATTTT	CASSLSFGSYNNQPQHF
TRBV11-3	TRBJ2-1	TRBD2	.	TGTGCCAGCAGCTCCACTAGCGGGAGGGGGAATGAGCAGTTCTTC	CASSSTSGRGNEQFF
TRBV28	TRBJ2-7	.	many	TGTGCCAGCAGACCGTCGGGAGTACGCTCCTACGAGCAGTACTTC	CASRPSGVRSYEQYF
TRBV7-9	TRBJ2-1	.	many	TGTGCCAGCGGGGATTCCAATGAGCAGTTCTTC	CASGDSNEQFF
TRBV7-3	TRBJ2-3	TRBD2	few	TGTGCCAGCAGCTCGGGGCGGGGGGGAAAGACAGATACGCAGTATTTT	CASSSGRGGKTDTQYF
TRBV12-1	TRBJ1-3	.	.	TGTGCCAGCAGCTTTTCGGACAGAAACACCATATATTTT	CASSFSDRNTIYF
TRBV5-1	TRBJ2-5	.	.	TGCGCCAGCAGCTTATCCTCGTTGGAGACCCAGTACTTC	CASSLSSLETQYF
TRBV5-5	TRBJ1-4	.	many	TGTGCCAGCAGCTTGCGGGACACTTATGAAAAACTGTTTTTT	CASSLRDTYEKLFF
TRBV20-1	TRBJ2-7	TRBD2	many	TGCAGTGCTAGGTATAGCGGGGGGCTGACCTACGAGCAGTACTTC	CSARYSGGLTYEQYF
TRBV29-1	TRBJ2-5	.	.	TGCAGCGTCCGGGACCCGGGGGAGACCCAGTACTTC	CSVRDPGETQYF
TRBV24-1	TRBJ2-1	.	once	TGTGCCACCAGTGGAAGTAATGAGCAGTTCTTC	CATSGSNEQFF
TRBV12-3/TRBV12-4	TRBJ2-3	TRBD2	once	TGTGCCAGCAGTCCCGGGGCGACTAGCGGGGTGGCGGTAGATACGCAATATTTT	CASSPGATSGVAVDTQYF
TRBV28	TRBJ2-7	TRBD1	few	TGTGCCAGCAGTTTTTACAGGGGAAGCTCCTACGAGCAGTACTTC	CASSFYRGSSYEQYF
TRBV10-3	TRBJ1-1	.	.	TGTGCCATCAGACAGGTGTCGAACACTGAAGCTTTCTTT	CAIRQVSNTEAFF
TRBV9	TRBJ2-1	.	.	TGTGCCAGCAGCGTGGCACAGGACAATGAGCAGTTCTTC	CASSVAQDNEQFF
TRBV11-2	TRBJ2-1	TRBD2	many	TGTGCCAGCGTAAAGAGGGTAGCGGGGAGTAGCTCCTACAATGAGCAGTTCTTC	CASVKRVAGSSSYNEQFF
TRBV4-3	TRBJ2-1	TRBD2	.	TGCGCCAGCAGCCAAGATCCAGCGGGGGCCCCAAGCTCCTACAATGAGCAGTTCTTC	CASSQDPAGAPSSYNEQFF
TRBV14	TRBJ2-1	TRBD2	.	TGTGCCAGCAGCCCGACTAGCGGGGGACCAGGGGAGCAGTTCTTC	CASSPTSGGPGEQFF
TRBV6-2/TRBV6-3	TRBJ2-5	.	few	TGTGCCAGCAGCCCGGGACCGGGGGTGTCGACCCAGTACTTC	CASSPGPGVSTQYF
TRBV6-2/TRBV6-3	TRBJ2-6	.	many	TGTGCCAGCAGTTATCTGGCTGGGGCCAACGTCCTGACTTTC	CASSYLAGANVLTF
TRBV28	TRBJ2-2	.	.	TGTGCCAGCAGTTTCCCGGGTCTGCCCGGGGAGCTGTTTTTT	CASSFPGLPGELFF
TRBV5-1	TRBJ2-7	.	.	TGTGCCAGCAGCCAAGAATTCGGGCAGTCCTACGAGCAGTACTTC	CASSQEFGQSYEQYF
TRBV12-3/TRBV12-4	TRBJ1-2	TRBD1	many	TGTGCCAGCAGTTTCGGGGACAGCCGTGCCGTCTATGGCTACACCTTC	CASSFGDSRAVYGYTF
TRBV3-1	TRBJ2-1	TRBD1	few	TGTGCCAGCAGCCCCCTGACAGGGGGCTCCTACAATGAGCAGTTCTTC	CASSPLTGGSYNEQFF
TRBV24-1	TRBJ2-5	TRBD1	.	TGTGCCACCAGTGAGCGGACAGGGCCCCAAGAGACCCAGTACTTC	CATSERTGPQETQYF
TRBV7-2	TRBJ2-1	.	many	TGTGCCAGCAGCTTAGACCCTCCTAGCGTTTACTACAATGAGCAGTTCTTC	CASSLDPPSVYYNEQFF
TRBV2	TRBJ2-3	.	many	TGTGCCAGCAGTGAACAGGGTCATTGGGATACGCAGTATTTT	CASSEQGHWDTQYF
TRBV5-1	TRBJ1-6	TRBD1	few	TGCGCCAGCAGCAGGGACAGTACTAACTCACCCCTCCACTTT	CASSRDSTNSPLHF
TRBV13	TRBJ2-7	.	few	TGTGCCAGCAGCTCACCCGGGACTCTGTACGAGCAGTACTTC	CASSSPGTLYEQYF
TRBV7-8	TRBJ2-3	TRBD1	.	TGTGCCAGCAGCTTAGAAGTGACAGGGTTTATTACAGATACGCAGTATTTT	CASSLEVTGFITDTQYF
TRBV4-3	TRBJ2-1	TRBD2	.	TGCGCCAGCAGCCAACCTGGAGCGGGGGCGGGGGAGCAGTTCTTC	CASSQPGAGAGEQFF
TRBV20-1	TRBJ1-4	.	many	TGCAGTGCTAGGCCTAATGAAAAACTGTTTTTT	CSARPNEKLFF
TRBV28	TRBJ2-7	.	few	TGTGCCACCCGGTGGGGAACGGGTGAGCAGTACTTC	CATRWGTGEQYF
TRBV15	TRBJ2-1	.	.	TGTGCCACCAGCAGAGATCGGCCCAATGAGCAGTTCTTC	CATSRDRPNEQFF
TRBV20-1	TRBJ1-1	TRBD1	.	TGCAGTGCGAATTCCCCGGGACAGAGGGACACTGAAGCTTTCTTT	CSANSPGQRDTEAFF
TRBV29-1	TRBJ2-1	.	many	TGCAGCGTTGTACTAGCTCATGAGCAGTTCTTC	CSVVLAHEQFF
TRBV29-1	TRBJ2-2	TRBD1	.	TGCAGCGCTTCCGGGACAGGGGCTAGTACCGGGGAGCTGTTTTTT	CSASGTGASTGELFF
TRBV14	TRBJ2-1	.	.	TGTGCCAGCCGAGGAACCGAACTGCGGTCCTACAATGAGCAGTTCTTC	CASRGTELRSYNEQFF
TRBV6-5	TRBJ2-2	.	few	TGTGCCAGCAGTTACTCCCTAGGAAGGGGCTCTAACACCGGGGAGCTGTTTTTT	CASSYSLGRGSNTGELFF
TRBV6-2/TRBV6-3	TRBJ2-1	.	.	TGTGCCAGCAGTTTCATGTCGGATAGGGCCACCAATGGGCAGTTCTTC	CASSFMSDRATNGQFF
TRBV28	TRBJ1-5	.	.	TGTGCCAGCAGTCGCCCACCTCTAAGCAATCAGCCCCAGCATTTT	CASSRPPLSNQPQHF
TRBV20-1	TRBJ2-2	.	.	TGCAGTGCTAGAGCTGCGTCGGGGGCCAAGGCCGGGGAGCTGTTTTTT	CSARAASGAKAGELFF
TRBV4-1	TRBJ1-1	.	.	TGCGCCAGCAGCCAGCAAGATAGGAACACTGAAGCTTTCTTT	CASSQQDRNTEAFF
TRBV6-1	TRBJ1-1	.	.	TGTGCCAGCAGTGAATGGGGGGGGGACTCAATCACTGAAGCTTTCTTT	CASSEWGGDSITEAFF